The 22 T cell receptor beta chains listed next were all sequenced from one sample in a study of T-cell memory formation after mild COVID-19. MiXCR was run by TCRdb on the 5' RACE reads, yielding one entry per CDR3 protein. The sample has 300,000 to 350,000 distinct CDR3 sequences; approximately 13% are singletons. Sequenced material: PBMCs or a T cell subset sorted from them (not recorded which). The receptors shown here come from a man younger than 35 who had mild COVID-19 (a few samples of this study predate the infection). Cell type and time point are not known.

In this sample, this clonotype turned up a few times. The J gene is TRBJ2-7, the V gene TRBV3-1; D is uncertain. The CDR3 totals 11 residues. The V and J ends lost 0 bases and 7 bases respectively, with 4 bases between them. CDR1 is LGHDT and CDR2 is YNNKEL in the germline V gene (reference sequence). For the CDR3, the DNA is TGTGCCAGCAGCCAAGAGGGGGAGCAGTACTTC. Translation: CASSQEGEQYF.

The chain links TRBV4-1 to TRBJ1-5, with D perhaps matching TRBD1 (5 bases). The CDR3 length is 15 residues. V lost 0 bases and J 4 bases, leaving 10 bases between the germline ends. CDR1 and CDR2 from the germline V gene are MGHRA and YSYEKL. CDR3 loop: CASSQDLGTNQPQHF. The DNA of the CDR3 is TGCGCCAGCAGCCAAGATCTGGGGACTAATCAGCCCCAGCATTTT.

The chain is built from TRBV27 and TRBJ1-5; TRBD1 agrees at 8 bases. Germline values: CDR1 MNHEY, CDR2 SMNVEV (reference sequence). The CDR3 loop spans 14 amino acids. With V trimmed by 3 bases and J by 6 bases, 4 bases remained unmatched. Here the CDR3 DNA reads TGTGCCAGCAGTTTCCAGGGGGCCAGTCAGCCCCAGCATTTT. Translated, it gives CASSFQGASQPQHF.

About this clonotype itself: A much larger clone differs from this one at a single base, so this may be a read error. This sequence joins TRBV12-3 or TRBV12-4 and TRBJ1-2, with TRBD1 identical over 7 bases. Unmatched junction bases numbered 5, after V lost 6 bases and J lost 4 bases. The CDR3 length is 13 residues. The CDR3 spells CASRGEGAYGYTF. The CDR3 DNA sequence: TGTGCCAGCAGGGGGGAGGGGGCCTATGGCTACACCTTC.

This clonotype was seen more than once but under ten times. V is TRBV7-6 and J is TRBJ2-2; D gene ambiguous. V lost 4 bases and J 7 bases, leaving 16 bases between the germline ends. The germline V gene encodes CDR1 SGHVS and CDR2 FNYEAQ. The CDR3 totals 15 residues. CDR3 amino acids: CASSSGRKSLGELFF. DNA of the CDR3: TGTGCCAGCAGCTCGGGCCGTAAAAGCCTCGGGGAGCTGTTTTTT.

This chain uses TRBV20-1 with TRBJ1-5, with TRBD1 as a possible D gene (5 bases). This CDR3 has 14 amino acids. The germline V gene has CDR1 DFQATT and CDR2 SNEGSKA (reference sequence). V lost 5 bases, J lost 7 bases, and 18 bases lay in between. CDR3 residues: CSASDNRNPQPQHF. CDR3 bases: TGCAGTGCTTCGGACAACAGGAATCCCCAGCCCCAGCATTTT.

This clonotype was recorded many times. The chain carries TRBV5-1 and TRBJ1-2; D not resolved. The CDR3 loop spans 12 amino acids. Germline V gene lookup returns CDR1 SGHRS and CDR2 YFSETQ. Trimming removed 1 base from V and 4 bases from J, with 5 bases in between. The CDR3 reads CASSLWGYGYTF. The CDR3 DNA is TGCGCCAGCAGCTTGTGGGGCTATGGCTACACCTTC.

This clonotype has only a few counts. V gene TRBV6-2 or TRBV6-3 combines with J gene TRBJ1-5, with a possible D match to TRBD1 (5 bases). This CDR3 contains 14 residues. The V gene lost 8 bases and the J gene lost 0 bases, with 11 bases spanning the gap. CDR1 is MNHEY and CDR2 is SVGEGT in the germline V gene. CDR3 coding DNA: TGTGCCAGCGCCGGGGGGAATAGCAATCAGCCCCAGCATTTT. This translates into CASAGGNSNQPQHF.

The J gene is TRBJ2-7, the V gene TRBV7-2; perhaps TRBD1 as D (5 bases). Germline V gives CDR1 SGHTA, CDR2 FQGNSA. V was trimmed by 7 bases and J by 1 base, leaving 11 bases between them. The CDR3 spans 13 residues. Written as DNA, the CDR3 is TGTGCCAGCACCCTCAGACAGTCCTACGAGCAGTACTTC. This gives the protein CASTLRQSYEQYF.

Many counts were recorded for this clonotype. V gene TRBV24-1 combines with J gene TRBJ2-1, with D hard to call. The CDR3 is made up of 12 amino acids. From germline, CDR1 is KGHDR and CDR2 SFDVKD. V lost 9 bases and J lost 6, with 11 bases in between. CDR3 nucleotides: TGTGCCACCGGGTCCCGGCGCAATGAGCAGTTCTTC. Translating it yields CATGSRRNEQFF.

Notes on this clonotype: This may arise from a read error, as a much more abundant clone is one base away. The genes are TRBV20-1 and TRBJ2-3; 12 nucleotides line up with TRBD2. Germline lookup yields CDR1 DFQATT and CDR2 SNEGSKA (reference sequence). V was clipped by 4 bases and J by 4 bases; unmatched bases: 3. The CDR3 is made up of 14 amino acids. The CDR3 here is CSAMTSGGADTQYF. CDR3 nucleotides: TGCAGTGCTATGACTAGCGGGGGCGCAGATACGCAGTATTTT.

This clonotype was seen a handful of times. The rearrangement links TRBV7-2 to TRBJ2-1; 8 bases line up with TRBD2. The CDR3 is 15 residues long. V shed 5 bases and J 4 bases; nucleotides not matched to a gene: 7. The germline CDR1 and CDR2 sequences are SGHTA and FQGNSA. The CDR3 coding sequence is TGTGCCAGCAGCGCAGGGACTAGTCTTTACAATGAGCAGTTCTTC. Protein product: CASSAGTSLYNEQFF.

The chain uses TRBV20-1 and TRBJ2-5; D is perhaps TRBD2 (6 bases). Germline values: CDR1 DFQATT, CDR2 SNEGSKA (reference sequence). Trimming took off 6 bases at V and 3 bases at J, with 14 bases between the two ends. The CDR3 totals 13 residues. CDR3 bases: TGCAGTGCCCGCCGGGGAGGTGAAGAGACCCAGTACTTC. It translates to CSARRGGEETQYF.

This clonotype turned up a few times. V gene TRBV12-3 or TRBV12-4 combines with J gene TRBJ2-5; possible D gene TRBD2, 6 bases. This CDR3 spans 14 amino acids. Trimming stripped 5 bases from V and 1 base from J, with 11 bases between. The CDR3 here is CASSPWTTQETQYF. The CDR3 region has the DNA TGTGCCAGCAGTCCCTGGACTACCCAAGAGACCCAGTACTTC.

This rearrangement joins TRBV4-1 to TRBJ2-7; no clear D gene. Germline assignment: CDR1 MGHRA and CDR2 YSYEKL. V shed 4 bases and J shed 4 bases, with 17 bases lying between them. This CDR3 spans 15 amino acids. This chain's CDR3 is CASSPRGTAEYEQYF. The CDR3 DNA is TGCGCCAGCAGCCCCAGAGGTACAGCCGAGTACGAGCAGTACTTC.

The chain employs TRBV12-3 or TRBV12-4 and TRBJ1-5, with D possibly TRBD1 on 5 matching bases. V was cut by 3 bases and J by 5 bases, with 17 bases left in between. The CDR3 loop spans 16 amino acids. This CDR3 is CASSLGPLGWDQPQHF. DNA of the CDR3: TGTGCCAGCAGTTTGGGGCCCCTGGGGTGGGATCAGCCCCAGCATTTT.

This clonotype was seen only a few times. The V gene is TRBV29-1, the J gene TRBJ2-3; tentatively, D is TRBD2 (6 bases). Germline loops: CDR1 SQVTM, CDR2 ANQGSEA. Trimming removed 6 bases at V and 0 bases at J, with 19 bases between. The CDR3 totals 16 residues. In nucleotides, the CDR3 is TGCAGCGTCCGCGGGACCCCCGTACTAAGCACAGATACGCAGTATTTT. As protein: CSVRGTPVLSTDTQYF.

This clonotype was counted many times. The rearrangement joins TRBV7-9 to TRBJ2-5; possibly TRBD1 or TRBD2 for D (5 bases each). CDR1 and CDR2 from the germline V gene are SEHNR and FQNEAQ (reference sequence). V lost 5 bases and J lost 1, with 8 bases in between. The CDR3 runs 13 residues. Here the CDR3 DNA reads TGTGCCAGCAGCCCGAGGGGCCAAGAGACCCAGTACTTC. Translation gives CASSPRGQETQYF.

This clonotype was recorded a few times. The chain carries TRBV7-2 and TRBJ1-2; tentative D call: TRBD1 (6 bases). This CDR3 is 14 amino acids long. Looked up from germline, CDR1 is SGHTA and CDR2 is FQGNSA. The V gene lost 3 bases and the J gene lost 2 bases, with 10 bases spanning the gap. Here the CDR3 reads CASSFPGANYGYTF. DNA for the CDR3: TGTGCCAGCAGCTTTCCGGGGGCCAACTATGGCTACACCTTC.

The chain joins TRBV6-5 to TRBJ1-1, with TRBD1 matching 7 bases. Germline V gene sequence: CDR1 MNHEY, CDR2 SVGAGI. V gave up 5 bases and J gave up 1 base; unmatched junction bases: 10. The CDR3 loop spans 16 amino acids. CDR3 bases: TGTGCCAGCAGTCCCTCAGGGGGATCGACGAACACTGAAGCTTTCTTT. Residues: CASSPSGGSTNTEAFF.

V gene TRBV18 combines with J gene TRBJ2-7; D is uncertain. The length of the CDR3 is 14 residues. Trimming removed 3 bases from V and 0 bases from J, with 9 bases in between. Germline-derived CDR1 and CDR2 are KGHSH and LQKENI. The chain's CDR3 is CASSPAASSYEQYV. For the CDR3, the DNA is TGTGCCAGCTCACCTGCCGCCAGCTCCTACGAGCAGTACGTC.

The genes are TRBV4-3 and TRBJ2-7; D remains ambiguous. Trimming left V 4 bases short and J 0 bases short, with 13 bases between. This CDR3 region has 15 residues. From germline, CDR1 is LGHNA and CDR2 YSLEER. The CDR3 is CASSREADLSYEQYF. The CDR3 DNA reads TGCGCCAGCAGCCGAGAGGCGGACCTCTCCTACGAGCAGTACTTC.